The rows below give T cell receptor beta chains drawn from one sample of a study of T cell changes during pregnancy in multiple sclerosis. TCRdb's copy holds only in-frame clones and misses some; the assay was immunoSEQ multiplex PCR. In the table there are tens of thousands of clones, approximately 90% of which are singletons. The sample consisted of CD4+ T cells from peripheral blood mononuclear cells, taken in the second trimester of pregnancy. Receptor source: a female donor with multiple sclerosis, enrolled in a pregnancy study. Both conserved end residues are part of each CDR3. Fields, in order: clone size, D gene, V gene, J gene, CDR3 protein, CDR3 DNA. D genes are given only for firm matches. The size entry is marked missing in some rows and otherwise reads once, few, many or a size class.

-	TRBD1	TRBV7-9	TRBJ1-1	CASSDGQGHRDTEAFF	TGTGCCAGCAGCGACGGACAGGGGCATCGCGACACTGAAGCTTTCTTT
-	-	TRBV10-2	TRBJ2-7	CASSEYRDEQYF	TGCGCCAGCAGTGAGTACAGGGACGAGCAGTACTTC
-	TRBD1	TRBV10-1	TRBJ2-5	CASSGQGLQETQYF	TGCGCCAGCAGTGGACAGGGGTTACAAGAGACCCAGTACTTC
-	TRBD2	TRBV30	TRBJ2-3	CAWSSGGGSTDTQYF	TGTGCCTGGAGTTCAGGCGGGGGGAGCACAGATACGCAGTATTTT
-	-	TRBV5-1	TRBJ2-5	CASNRASQETQYF	TGCGCCAGCAACAGGGCCTCCCAAGAGACCCAGTACTTC
-	TRBD1	TRBV6-1	TRBJ2-5	CASRRQGLTQYF	TGTGCCAGCAGGAGACAGGGTTTGACCCAGTACTTC
-	TRBD1	TRBV19	TRBJ1-1	CASSYRGTNTEAFF	TGTGCCAGTAGTTACAGGGGTACGAACACTGAAGCTTTCTTT
-	-	TRBV10-1	TRBJ2-1	CASSAGSNEQFF	TGCGCCAGCAGTGCCGGGAGTAATGAGCAGTTCTTC
few	-	TRBV30	TRBJ1-2	CAWRSKGVGANYGYTF	TGTGCCTGGAGAAGTAAAGGGGTAGGGGCTAACTATGGCTACACCTTC
-	TRBD1	TRBV30	TRBJ2-7	CAWSVGTGGKNEQYF	TGTGCCTGGAGTGTGGGCACAGGGGGAAAGAACGAGCAGTACTTC
-	-	TRBV6-1	TRBJ1-1	CASSPRWTALAEAFF	TGTGCCAGCAGTCCCCGTTGGACAGCTCTCGCTGAAGCTTTCTTT
-	-	TRBV4-1	TRBJ2-3	CASSQTGISTDTQYF	TGCGCCAGCAGCCAAACAGGGATTAGCACAGATACGCAGTATTTT
-	-	TRBV18	TRBJ2-7	CASSPVRLYEQYF	TGTGCCAGCTCACCGGTCAGATTATACGAGCAGTACTTC
-	TRBD1	TRBV7-9	TRBJ1-2	CASSSQGAHGYTF	TGTGCCAGCAGCTCACAGGGGGCGCACGGCTACACCTTC
few	TRBD2	TRBV5-4	TRBJ2-5	CASSSGTRQETQYF	TGTGCCAGCAGCTCCGGGACTAGGCAAGAGACCCAGTACTTC
once	TRBD2	TRBV7-6	TRBJ2-7	CASSLEGGRNYEQYF	TGTGCCAGCAGCTTAGAGGGCGGGAGAAACTACGAGCAGTACTTC